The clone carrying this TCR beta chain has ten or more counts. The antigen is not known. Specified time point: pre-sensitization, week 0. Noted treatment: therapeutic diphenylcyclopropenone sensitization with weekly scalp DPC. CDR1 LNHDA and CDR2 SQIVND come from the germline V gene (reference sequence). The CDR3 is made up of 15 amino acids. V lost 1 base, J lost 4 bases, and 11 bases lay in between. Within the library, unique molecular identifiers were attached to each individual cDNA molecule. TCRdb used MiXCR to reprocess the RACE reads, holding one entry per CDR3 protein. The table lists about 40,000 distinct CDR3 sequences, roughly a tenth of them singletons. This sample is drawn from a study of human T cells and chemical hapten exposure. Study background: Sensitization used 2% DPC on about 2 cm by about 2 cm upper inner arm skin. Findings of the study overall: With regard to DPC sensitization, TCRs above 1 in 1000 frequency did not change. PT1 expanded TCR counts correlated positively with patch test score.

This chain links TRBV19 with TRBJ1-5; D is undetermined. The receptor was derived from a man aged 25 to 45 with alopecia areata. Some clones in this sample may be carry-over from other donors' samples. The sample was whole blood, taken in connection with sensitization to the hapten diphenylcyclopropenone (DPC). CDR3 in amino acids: CASSIARTSNQPQHF. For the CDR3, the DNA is TGTGCCAGTAGTATAGCCCGGACCTCAAATCAGCCCCAGCATTTT. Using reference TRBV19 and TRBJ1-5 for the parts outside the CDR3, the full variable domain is DGGITQSPKYLFRKEGQNVTLSCEQNLNHDAMYWYRQDPGQGLRLIYYSQIVNDFQKGDIAEGYSVSREKKESFPLTVTSAQKNPTAFYLCASSIARTSNQPQHFGDGTRLSIL.